Listed below are T cell receptor beta chains from one sample, sequenced in a study of beta chain features in type 1 diabetes. Produced via immunoSEQ multiplex PCR; TCRdb's table is partial and in-frame only. The sample has 240,000 or so clones, about 70% seen once. Sequenced: naive CD4+ T cells from blood. Receptors originate from a man aged 30 to 39 in good health. CDR3s include the opening cysteine and the closing phenylalanine or tryptophan. D genes are given only for firm matches. Rows give clone size only sometimes, using once, few, many, or a class for an expanded clone.

CAWSHLGGNTEAFF | TGTGCCTGGAGTCACCTCGGGGGGAACACTGAAGCTTTCTTT | TRBJ1-1 | - | - | TRBV30
CASSFQRGLVTQYF | TGTGCCAGCAGCTTCCAGCGGGGATTGGTTACGCAGTATTTT | TRBJ2-3 | - | TRBD2 | TRBV7-9
CASSLRGPPAEQYF | TGTGCCAGCAGCTTAAGGGGTCCTCCCGCCGAGCAGTACTTC | TRBJ2-7 | - | - | TRBV7-9
CSVGQGETQYF | TGCAGCGTTGGTCAGGGAGAGACCCAGTACTTC | TRBJ2-5 | - | - | TRBV29-1
CASSSSGRADTQYF | TGTGCCAGCAGCTCTAGCGGGAGGGCAGATACGCAGTATTTT | TRBJ2-3 | once | TRBD2 | TRBV7-2
CASSPQIPDTQYF | TGTGCCAGCAGCCCACAAATCCCAGATACGCAGTATTTT | TRBJ2-3 | - | - | TRBV7-2
CSAGGREQYF | TGCAGTGCCGGGGGGCGCGAGCAGTACTTC | TRBJ2-7 | - | - | TRBV20-1
CASSLAVGQGANEQFF | TGCGCCAGCAGCTTGGCCGTCGGGCAGGGGGCGAATGAGCAGTTCTTC | TRBJ2-1 | - | TRBD1 | TRBV5-1
CASSVGSEETQYF | TGTGCCAGCAGCGTGGGCAGCGAGGAGACCCAGTACTTC | TRBJ2-5 | few | - | TRBV9
CASSYSRDTQYF | TGCGCCAGCAGCTACTCAAGAGATACGCAGTATTTT | TRBJ2-3 | - | - | TRBV5-1
CSVAEGNEQYF | TGCAGCGTAGCCGAGGGGAACGAGCAGTACTTC | TRBJ2-7 | few | - | TRBV29-1
CASSFLAGATDTQYF | TGTGCCAGCAGCTTCCTAGCGGGGGCTACAGATACGCAGTATTTT | TRBJ2-3 | - | TRBD2 | TRBV7-2
CASTEEAGTTSYNEQFF | TGTGCCAGCACCGAGGAAGCGGGCACCACATCCTACAATGAGCAGTTCTTC | TRBJ2-1 | - | - | TRBV2
CAWNQGVGDEQFF | TGTGCCTGGAACCAGGGGGTAGGGGATGAGCAGTTCTTC | TRBJ2-1 | few | TRBD1 | TRBV30
CAWSRTESNQPQHF | TGTGCCTGGTCCCGGACAGAGAGCAATCAGCCCCAGCATTTT | TRBJ1-5 | few | - | TRBV30
CASSQRGGRLSYNEQFF | TGTGCCAGCAGCCAGAGGGGTGGGCGCCTTAGCTACAATGAGCAGTTCTTC | TRBJ2-1 | - | - | TRBV7-2